The 30 T cell receptor beta chains listed next were all sequenced from one sample in a study of beta chain features in type 1 diabetes. What was sequenced were expressed TCRB transcripts, since all of the isolated RNA had been reverse transcribed. Sequenced by immunoSEQ multiplex PCR; TCRdb stores in-frame clones only, minus some. The data hold about 160,000 clones, with about 9.1% observed a single time. Sequencing was done on a sample of central memory CD4+ T cells from blood. The receptors come from a woman in her late teens or twenties in good health.

The chain combines TRBV18 with TRBJ1-1, with D perhaps matching TRBD1 (5 bases). This CDR3 is 16 amino acids long. V gave up 2 bases and J gave up 0 bases, with 13 bases separating them. Looked up from germline, CDR1 is KGHSH and CDR2 is LQKENI. Here the CDR3 DNA reads TGTGCCAGCTCACCATACGACAGAAGCCTGAACACTGAAGCTTTCTTT. Amino acids: CASSPYDRSLNTEAFF.

In its sample, this clone was seen a few times. The V and J genes are TRBV5-4 and TRBJ1-6, with TRBD1 identical over 8 bases. CDR1 SGHNT and CDR2 YYREEE come from the germline V gene (reference sequence). J was trimmed by 5 bases and V by 3 bases; bases with no gene match: 1. The CDR3 spans 14 residues. Written as DNA, the CDR3 is TGTGCCAGCAGCTGGGACAGGCATAATTCACCCCTCCACTTT. This encodes CASSWDRHNSPLHF.

The chain employs TRBV9 and TRBJ2-1; D is unresolved. CDR1 is SGDLS, CDR2 YYNGEE, per germline. The V end lost 0 bases, the J end lost 6 bases, and 10 bases lay between the germline ends. The CDR3 is made up of 14 amino acids. Written as DNA, the CDR3 is TGTGCCAGCAGCGTAGCTACGTTAACCAATGAGCAGTTCTTC. This translates into CASSVATLTNEQFF.

The chain uses TRBV12-5 and TRBJ2-3, with D unresolved. The germline V gene has CDR1 LGHNT and CDR2 FRNRAP. The CDR3 spans 14 residues. V was trimmed by 2 bases and J by 8 bases, leaving 14 bases between them. CDR3 bases: TGTGCTAGTGGTTTGATCGCCGGATCGGGTACGCAGTATTTT. The encoded protein is CASGLIAGSGTQYF.

V gene TRBV11-3 combines with J gene TRBJ2-2; the D gene is possibly TRBD2 (5 bases). CDR1 is SGHNT, CDR2 YENEEA, per germline. There are 15 residues in the CDR3. V was clipped by 4 bases and J by 1 base, with 10 bases between them. CDR3 DNA: TGTGCCAGCAGCTACGGACTTATGAACACCGGGGAGCTGTTTTTT. Its translation is CASSYGLMNTGELFF.

This clone was seen just once. The V and J genes are TRBV4-2 and TRBJ1-5; no firm D call. The CDR3 totals 17 residues. V lost 0 bases, J lost 0 bases, and 12 bases lay in between. CDR1 and CDR2 (germline): LGHNA, YNFKEQ. The CDR3, as DNA: TGTGCCAGCAGCCAAGATCTGACGGACTATAGCAATCAGCCCCAGCATTTT. This encodes CASSQDLTDYSNQPQHF.

This clone was observed a few times. Other DNA sequences within the sample encode an identical CDR3. This rearrangement joins TRBV19 to TRBJ2-2; tentatively, D is TRBD2 (5 bases). V lost 3 bases to trimming and J lost 5 bases, with 7 bases between them. Per germline, CDR1 LNHDA and CDR2 SQIVND (reference sequence). The CDR3 contains 13 residues. The CDR3 DNA follows: TGTGCCAGTAGTATCCGGGGTACCGGGGAGCTGTTTTTT. Its protein is CASSIRGTGELFF.

The chain employs TRBV23-1 and TRBJ1-2, with 7 positions matching TRBD1. TRBV23-1 is identified as an open reading frame with a role that is uncertain. The J segment lost 6 bases and the V segment lost 2 bases, leaving 9 bases of the junction unmatched. The CDR3 contains 15 residues. The CDR3 coding sequence is TGCGCCAGCAGTCAACCCCGGGACAGCAAGAATGGCTACACCTTC. It yields the protein CASSQPRDSKNGYTF.

The J gene is TRBJ2-7, the V gene TRBV5-5, with 7 bases aligning to TRBD1. This CDR3 region has 15 residues. V lost 2 bases and J lost 3; bases outside the gene matches: 8. Germline-derived CDR1 and CDR2 are SGHKS and YYEKEE (reference sequence). The CDR3 spells CASSFQGQSHYEQYF. The CDR3 DNA reads TGTGCCAGCAGCTTTCAGGGACAGTCACACTACGAGCAGTACTTC.

The rearrangement links TRBV7-9 to TRBJ2-1, with TRBD2 identical over 13 bases. This CDR3 has 14 amino acids. Per the germline V gene, CDR1 is SEHNR and CDR2 is FQNEAQ (reference sequence). J lost 10 bases, V lost 3 bases, and 3 bases had no gene match. CDR3 bases: TGTGCCAGCAGCTTTATGACTAGCGGGGGGGAGCAGTTCTTC. This translates into CASSFMTSGGEQFF.

A few counts support this clone. The rearrangement joins TRBV9 to TRBJ2-1, with TRBD2 identical over 9 bases. The CDR3 has 15 amino acids. V trimming: 7 bases; J trimming: 7 bases; junction bases outside the gene matches: 12. Looked up from germline, CDR1 is SGDLS and CDR2 is YYNGEE. CDR3 coding DNA: TGTGCCAGCTCTCTCGCGGGACTAGCATCAAATGAGCAGTTCTTC. Translating it yields CASSLAGLASNEQFF.

The gene calls are TRBV10-3 and TRBJ1-1; D may be TRBD1 (5 bases). The CDR3 is 15 residues long. V dropped 0 bases and J dropped 7 bases, with 15 bases sitting between them. Germline values: CDR1 ENHRY, CDR2 SYGVKD. CDR3 DNA sequence: TGTGCCATCAGTGAGTCGGGGGGACCCGGGCGTGAAGCTTTCTTT. Its protein product is CAISESGGPGREAFF.

This clone was observed a handful of times. The genes are TRBV5-1 and TRBJ2-1; 9 bases are shared with TRBD2. CDR1 and CDR2 (germline): SGHRS, YFSETQ. V lost 1 base and J lost 5; bases outside the gene matches: 4. There are 15 residues in the CDR3. In DNA form, the CDR3 reads TGCGCCAGCAGCTTGTGGACTAGCGAGGACAATGAGCAGTTCTTC. Its protein is CASSLWTSEDNEQFF.

This clone came up a few times. The rearrangement joins TRBV7-3 to TRBJ2-3, with 12 bases lining up with TRBD2. The V segment lost 5 bases and the J segment 1 base; nucleotides outside the gene matches: 7. Germline assignment: CDR1 SGHTA and CDR2 FQGTGA. This CDR3 spans 17 amino acids. The CDR3 sequence is CASSKRLAGDRTDTQYF. The CDR3 DNA reads TGTGCCAGCAGCAAAAGACTAGCGGGAGACCGCACAGATACGCAGTATTTT.

A few counts support this clone. This chain connects TRBV18 to TRBJ2-6; TRBD1 matches 9 bases. J was trimmed by 0 bases and V by 2 bases; bases with no gene match: 2. CDR1 is KGHSH and CDR2 is LQKENI in the germline V gene. The CDR3 contains 17 residues. The CDR3 coding sequence is TGTGCCAGCTCACCAAGGACAGGGGTCTCTGGGGCCAACGTCCTGACTTTC. This codes for CASSPRTGVSGANVLTF.

CDR3 in amino acids: CASSLLQGGANVLTF. CDR3 coding DNA: TGTGCCAGCTCACTACTACAGGGTGGGGCCAACGTCCTGACTTTC. V and J are TRBV18 and TRBJ2-6; D is perhaps TRBD1 (6 bases). V gave up 4 bases and J gave up 3 bases, with 10 bases separating them. Germline V gene sequence: CDR1 KGHSH, CDR2 LQKENI. The CDR3 sequence is 15 residues long.

This clone was picked up a small number of times. The chain combines TRBV7-3 with TRBJ2-1, with 12 bases matching TRBD2. The CDR3 spans 15 residues. From germline, CDR1 is SGHTA and CDR2 FQGTGA. The V segment lost 2 bases and the J segment 10 bases; nucleotides outside the gene matches: 6. The CDR3 coding sequence is TGTGCCAGCAGCTTATCGGCTCTAGCGGGGGGGGAGCAGTTCTTC. Protein: CASSLSALAGGEQFF.

This clone came up a few times. The chain couples TRBV7-2 to TRBJ1-2, with D possibly matching TRBD1 (6 bases). V was cut by 1 base and J by 4 bases, with 10 bases left in between. The CDR3 has 14 residues. Per the germline V gene, CDR1 is SGHTA and CDR2 is FQGNSA. CDR3 coding DNA: TGTGCCAGCAGCTTAGGACAGGCTTTCTATGGCTACACCTTC. Translating gives CASSLGQAFYGYTF.

The chain carries TRBV6-5 and TRBJ1-2, with 8 bases that match TRBD1. Trimming removed 6 bases from V and 4 bases from J; junction bases left unmatched: 7. The CDR3 extends over 14 amino acids. Germline V CDR1 and CDR2: MNHEY, SVGAGI. CDR3 sequence reads: CASRDPGQVYGYTF. The CDR3 DNA follows: TGTGCCAGCAGAGACCCGGGACAGGTCTATGGCTACACCTTC.

The chain employs TRBV2 and TRBJ2-3; weak D call: TRBD1 (5 bases). The CDR3 is 15 residues long. V was shortened by 3 bases and J by 2 bases, with 12 bases between the two germline ends. Germline V gene sequence: CDR1 SNHLY, CDR2 FYNNEI. The CDR3 DNA sequence: TGTGCCAGCAGTGATTTAGGGGAAAACACAGATACGCAGTATTTT. It specifies CASSDLGENTDTQYF.

The rearrangement joins TRBV5-1 to TRBJ2-7; 7 bases are shared with TRBD2. The J segment lost 3 bases and the V segment lost 7 bases, leaving 7 bases of the junction unmatched. Germline V lookup: CDR1 SGHRS, CDR2 YFSETQ. The CDR3 loop spans 13 amino acids. The CDR3 nucleotides read TGCGCCAGCCGACTAGCCCTTGGCTACGAGCAGTACTTC. The encoded protein is CASRLALGYEQYF.

This clone was detected a few times. The chain is built from TRBV30 and TRBJ1-2; TRBD1 aligns across 8 bases. Germline lookup yields CDR1 GTSNPN and CDR2 SVGIG (reference sequence). The CDR3 extends over 13 amino acids. With 4 bases clipped from V and 7 bases from J, the junction kept 8 bases outside the gene matches. CDR3 DNA sequence: TGTGCCTGGACGGGGCAGGGGGCGACTGGCTACACCTTC. It translates to CAWTGQGATGYTF.

A few counts support this clone. This sequence joins TRBV11-3 and TRBJ2-3, with D perhaps matching TRBD2 (5 bases). This CDR3 contains 14 residues. Germline CDR1 SGHNT, CDR2 YENEEA. The V and J ends lost 4 bases and 1 base respectively, with 9 bases between them. Here the CDR3 DNA reads TGTGCCAGCAGCTGGGAGAGCGGCACAGATACGCAGTATTTT. It translates to CASSWESGTDTQYF.

This clone was seen a few times. The V and J genes are TRBV7-2 and TRBJ2-7; TRBD1 might be the D (6 bases). V lost 1 base, J lost 2 bases, and 9 bases lay in between. Germline-derived CDR1 and CDR2 are SGHTA and FQGNSA. This CDR3 spans 14 amino acids. The CDR3 sequence is CASSLETGPYEQYF. The CDR3 coding sequence is TGTGCCAGCAGCTTAGAGACAGGTCCCTACGAGCAGTACTTC.

The chain uses TRBV2 and TRBJ1-1, with TRBD1 as a possible D gene (6 bases). V lost 9 bases and J 1 base, leaving 12 bases between the germline ends. The CDR3 loop spans 13 amino acids. Germline values: CDR1 SNHLY, CDR2 FYNNEI. The CDR3 protein is CARSGAANTEAFF. Written as DNA, the CDR3 is TGTGCCAGGTCAGGGGCTGCGAACACTGAAGCTTTCTTT.

The chain couples TRBV30 to TRBJ2-7; possible D gene TRBD2, 6 bases. The CDR3 contains 14 residues. Trimming stripped 0 bases from V and 2 bases from J, with 11 bases between. Germline CDR1 reads GTSNPN; CDR2 reads SVGIG (reference sequence). The CDR3 region has the DNA TGTGCCTGGAGTGTAGGAGGGAGTACCTACGAGCAGTACTTC. Translating it yields CAWSVGGSTYEQYF.

The rearrangement joins TRBV19 to TRBJ2-1; 11 bases align to TRBD2. With 7 bases clipped from V and 6 bases from J, the junction kept 8 bases outside the gene matches. From germline, CDR1 is LNHDA and CDR2 SQIVND (reference sequence). The CDR3 runs to 15 residues. This chain's CDR3 is CASNNRLAGTNEQFF. The CDR3 region has the DNA TGTGCCAGTAATAACAGACTAGCGGGGACCAATGAGCAGTTCTTC. The full variable domain, completed using reference TRBV19 and TRBJ2-1, is DGGITQSPKYLFRKEGQNVTLSCEQNLNHDAMYWYRQDPGQGLRLIYYSQIVNDFQKGDIAEGYSVSREKKESFPLTVTSAQKNPTAFYLCASNNRLAGTNEQFFGPGTRLTVL.

The rearrangement joins TRBV18 to TRBJ1-2, with 7 nucleotides matching TRBD1. This CDR3 contains 13 residues. J was trimmed by 5 bases and V by 5 bases; bases with no gene match: 5. The V gene's germline CDR1 is KGHSH and CDR2 LQKENI. DNA for the CDR3: TGTGCCAGCTCATCCGGACAGGAATATGGCTACACCTTC. Its translation is CASSSGQEYGYTF.

This clone was picked up a small number of times. The chain uses TRBV6-6 and TRBJ1-2; D ambiguous. The CDR3 covers 11 residues. Looked up from germline, CDR1 is MNHNY and CDR2 is SVGAGI (reference sequence). Trimming pared 5 bases from V and 8 bases from J, leaving 9 bases between. The CDR3, as DNA: TGTGCCAGCAGTGTCTATGAGGGCTACACCTTC. Residues: CASSVYEGYTF.

The J gene is TRBJ1-2, the V gene TRBV2; maybe TRBD1 (5 bases). The germline V gene encodes CDR1 SNHLY and CDR2 FYNNEI. The CDR3 length is 14 residues. Trimming took 0 bases from V and 2 from J, leaving 7 bases between them. The CDR3 sequence: CASSEAGGNYGYTF. CDR3 sequence (DNA): TGTGCCAGCAGTGAAGCTGGGGGGAACTATGGCTACACCTTC.